A single sample gave rise to the 11 T cell receptor beta chains below, sequenced in a study of cytomegalovirus exposure and HLA in healthy donors. Both 60 Vbeta primers and 13 Jbeta primers went into the PCR. The table came from immunoSEQ multiplex PCR; TCRdb's copy has only in-frame clones and leaves some out. The sample lists tens of thousands of clones, around 79% occurring once. Sequenced sample: PBMCs. The receptor set was obtained from a man younger than 45 in good health and CMV-seronegative.

This clone was detected a few times. The rearrangement joins TRBV6-5 to TRBJ2-1; D is uncertain. Germline values: CDR1 MNHEY, CDR2 SVGAGI. The CDR3 loop spans 12 amino acids. V gave up 5 bases and J gave up 7 bases, with 9 bases separating them. CDR3 sequence: CASSPYRNEQFF. CDR3 in DNA: TGTGCCAGCAGTCCCTATCGGAATGAGCAGTTCTTC.

The chain combines TRBV11-2 with TRBJ1-4; 8 nucleotides match TRBD1. This CDR3 comprises 14 residues. J lost 7 bases, V lost 5 bases, and 6 bases had no gene match. Germline V gene data show CDR1 as SGHAT and CDR2 as FQNNGV. CDR3 sequence (DNA): TGTGCCAGCAGCCTTGACAGGGGCCGTGAAAAACTGTTTTTT. This encodes CASSLDRGREKLFF.

The V gene is TRBV7-2, the J gene TRBJ1-2; 10 bases agree with TRBD1. The V and J ends lost 8 bases and 0 bases, in that order; junction bases with no gene match: 9. Germline values: CDR1 SGHTA, CDR2 FQGNSA. CDR3 length equals 16 residues. The CDR3 region is CASGGDRGFTNYGYTF. The CDR3 nucleotides are TGTGCCAGCGGAGGGGACAGGGGATTTACTAACTATGGCTACACCTTC.

The genes are TRBV6-5 and TRBJ1-2, with 8 bases that match TRBD1. With V trimmed by 10 bases and J by 4 bases, 2 bases remained unmatched. Germline V gene sequence: CDR1 MNHEY, CDR2 SVGAGI. This CDR3 region has 11 residues. In nucleotides, the CDR3 is TGTGCCATCGGACAGGGCTATGGCTACACCTTC. It codes for CAIGQGYGYTF.

The chain joins TRBV27 to TRBJ2-7, with 14 bases matching TRBD2. The J segment lost 7 bases and the V segment lost 4 bases, leaving 6 bases of the junction unmatched. The CDR3 sequence is 15 residues long. CDR1 MNHEY and CDR2 SMNVEV come from the germline V gene (reference sequence). The CDR3 here is CASSSRGLAGVEQYF. The CDR3 DNA is TGTGCCAGCAGTTCCCGGGGACTAGCGGGAGTGGAGCAGTACTTC.

This clone has a single count. CDR3 sequence (DNA): TGTGCCTGGAGTGCTGACAGCTCTGGGGCCAACGTCCTGACTTTC. Its translation: CAWSADSSGANVLTF. V usage is TRBV30 and J usage is TRBJ2-6, with TRBD1 as a possible D gene (5 bases). Per germline, CDR1 GTSNPN and CDR2 SVGIG (reference sequence). V lost 1 base, J lost 0 bases, and 7 bases lay in between. The CDR3 has 15 residues. Based on the CDR3 plus reference TRBV30 and TRBJ2-6, the full variable domain is SQTIHQWPATLVQPVGSPLSLECTVEGTSNPNLYWYRQAAGRGLQLLFYSVGIGQISSEVPQNLSASRPQDRQFILSSKKLLLSDSGFYLCAWSADSSGANVLTFGAGSRLTVL.

The chain employs TRBV4-1 and TRBJ2-2; D ambiguous. V gave up 2 bases and J gave up 4 bases, with 11 bases separating them. Looked up from germline, CDR1 is MGHRA and CDR2 is YSYEKL. This CDR3 spans 15 amino acids. The CDR3 here is CASSQPGYLTGELFF. CDR3 nucleotide sequence: TGCGCCAGCAGCCAACCAGGTTACCTCACCGGGGAGCTGTTTTTT.

This rearrangement joins TRBV27 to TRBJ1-1; D gene uncertain. The length of the CDR3 is 13 residues. Trimming cost V 6 bases and J 3 bases, with 11 bases left between them. Germline assignment: CDR1 MNHEY and CDR2 SMNVEV (reference sequence). The CDR3 nucleotides are TGTGCCAGCAGCCTAGGAACCTACACTGAAGCTTTCTTT. Translating gives CASSLGTYTEAFF.

This clone occurred once. The rearrangement joins TRBV19 to TRBJ1-1; TRBD1 is a possible D gene (5 bases). The CDR3 length is 16 residues. V gave up 1 base and J gave up 7 bases, with 19 bases separating them. CDR1 and CDR2 (germline): LNHDA, SQIVND (reference sequence). The CDR3 spells CASSIVGGTGGGEAFF. The CDR3 nucleotides are TGTGCCAGTAGTATAGTGGGAGGGACCGGGGGAGGTGAAGCTTTCTTT.

The chain carries TRBV5-8 and TRBJ1-5; D possibly corresponds to TRBD1 (5 bases). The CDR3 length is 15 residues. The ends were cut back, 1 base at V and 2 bases at J, with 10 bases in the middle. CDR1 is SGHTS and CDR2 is YDEGEE in the germline V gene. CDR3 loop: CASSLKGDGNQPQHF. The CDR3 region has the DNA TGTGCCAGCAGCTTGAAAGGGGATGGCAATCAGCCCCAGCATTTT.

The chain has TRBV2 and TRBJ2-6, with a possible D match to TRBD1 (6 bases). CDR3 length: 12 residues. Germline CDR1 and CDR2: SNHLY and FYNNEI. V lost 8 bases, J lost 6 bases, and 8 bases lay in between. Here the CDR3 DNA reads TGTGCCAGCGAGGGGGTGGCCAACGTCCTGACTTTC. This gives the protein CASEGVANVLTF. Combining the CDR3 with reference TRBV2 and TRBJ2-6 gives the whole variable domain EPEVTQTPSHQVTQMGQEVILRCVPISNHLYFYWYRQILGQKVEFLVSFYNNEISEKSEIFDDQFSVERPDGSNFTLKIRSTKLEDSAMYFCASEGVANVLTFGAGSRLTVL.